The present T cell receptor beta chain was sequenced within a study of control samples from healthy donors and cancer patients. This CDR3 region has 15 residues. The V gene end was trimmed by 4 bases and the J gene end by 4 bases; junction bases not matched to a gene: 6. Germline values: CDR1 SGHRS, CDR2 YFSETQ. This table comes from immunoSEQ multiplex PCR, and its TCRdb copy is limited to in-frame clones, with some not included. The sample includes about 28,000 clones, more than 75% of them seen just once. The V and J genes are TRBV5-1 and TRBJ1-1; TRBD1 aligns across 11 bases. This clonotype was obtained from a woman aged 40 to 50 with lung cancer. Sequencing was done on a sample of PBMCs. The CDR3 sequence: CASSDRDRGATEAFF. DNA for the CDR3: TGCGCCAGCAGCGATAGGGACAGGGGGGCCACTGAAGCTTTCTTT. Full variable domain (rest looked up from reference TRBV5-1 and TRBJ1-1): KAGVTQTPRYLIKTRGQQVTLSCSPISGHRSVSWYQQTPGQGLQFLFEYFSETQRNKGNFPGRFSGRQFSNSRSEMNVSTLELGDSALYLCASSDRDRGATEAFFGQGTRLTVV.